The sequence of this T cell receptor beta chain was determined in a study of shared clonotypes between healthy human individuals. CD45RA-negative memory and CD45RA+ naive subsets were split from the CD4+ cells. Germline V gene lookup returns CDR1 LGHNA and CDR2 YSLEER. The CDR3 is made up of 16 amino acids. The ends lost 4 bases at V and 4 bases at J; junction bases unmatched: 10. The count of this clone is one. This table comes from immunoSEQ multiplex PCR, and its TCRdb copy is limited to in-frame clones, with some not included. The profile covers about 1.1 million clones, with more than 75% appearing a single time and 0.5% to 0.65% taken by the ten largest.

Input material: memory CD4+ T cells from PBMCs. Subset: CD45RA-negative fraction. The origin of this receptor is a man aged 18 to 30 in good health. Some clones in this sample may be carry-over from other donors' samples. The J gene is TRBJ2-1, the V gene TRBV4-3, with 7 nucleotides matching TRBD2. The CDR3 bases are TGCGCCAGCAGCCTCGGCGGAGCTAGCGGATACAATGAGCAGTTCTTC. Encoded protein: CASSLGGASGYNEQFF.